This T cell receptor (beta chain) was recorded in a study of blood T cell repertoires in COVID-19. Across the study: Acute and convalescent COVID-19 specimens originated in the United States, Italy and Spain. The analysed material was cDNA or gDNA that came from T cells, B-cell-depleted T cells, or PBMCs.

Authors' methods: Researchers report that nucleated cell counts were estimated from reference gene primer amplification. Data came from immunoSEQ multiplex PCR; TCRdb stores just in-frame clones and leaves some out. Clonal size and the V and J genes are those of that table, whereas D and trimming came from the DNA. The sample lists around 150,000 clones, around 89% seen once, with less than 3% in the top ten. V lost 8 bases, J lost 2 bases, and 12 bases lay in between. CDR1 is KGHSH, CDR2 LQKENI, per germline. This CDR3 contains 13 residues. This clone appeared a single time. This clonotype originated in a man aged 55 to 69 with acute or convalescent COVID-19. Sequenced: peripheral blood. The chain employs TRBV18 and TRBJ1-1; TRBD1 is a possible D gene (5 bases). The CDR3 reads CASTDKLNTEAFF. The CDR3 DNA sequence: TGTGCCAGCACGGACAAACTAAACACTGAAGCTTTCTTT.